This TCR beta chain stems from a study of cytomegalovirus exposure and HLA in healthy donors. Overall study findings and caveats: The authors listed 150 or so TCR beta chains as cytomegalovirus-associated. Common viral pathogens seemed, in a later analysis, to connect with several of the most significant clusters.

CDR1 MGHRA and CDR2 YSYEKL come from the germline V gene. The length of the CDR3 is 15 residues. V lost 0 bases and J lost 5; bases outside the gene matches: 6. PCR employed 60 Vbeta and 13 Jbeta primers. Assay used: immunoSEQ multiplex PCR; TCRdb lists only in-frame clones, some missing. The sample holds more than 95,000 clones, approximately 84% seen once. Comments on this clone: What it binds is not known.

The V gene is TRBV4-1, the J gene TRBJ1-2; the match to TRBD1 covers 7 bases. Input material: PBMCs. The receptor was derived from a male donor in good health and CMV-seronegative. The CDR3 protein is CASSQDPQGKYGYTF. The CDR3 region has the DNA TGCGCCAGCAGCCAAGACCCACAGGGGAAATATGGCTACACCTTC.